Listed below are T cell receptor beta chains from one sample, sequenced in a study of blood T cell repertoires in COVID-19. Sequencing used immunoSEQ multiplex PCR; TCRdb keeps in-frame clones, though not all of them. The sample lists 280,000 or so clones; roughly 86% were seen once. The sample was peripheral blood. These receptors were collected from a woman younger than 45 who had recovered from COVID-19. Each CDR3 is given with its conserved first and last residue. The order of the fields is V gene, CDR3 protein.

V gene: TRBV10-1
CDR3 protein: CASSEGRGWQAFF

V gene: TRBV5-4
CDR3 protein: CASSLGGLAGGVETQYF

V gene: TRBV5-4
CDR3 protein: CASSPGTAEQFF

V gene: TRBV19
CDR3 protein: CASVTGYTEAFF

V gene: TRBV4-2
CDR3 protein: CASSQDRLAGVNNEQFF

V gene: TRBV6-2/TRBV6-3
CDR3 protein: CASSYGTGVNEQFF

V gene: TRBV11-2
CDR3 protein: CASSLQVQETQYF

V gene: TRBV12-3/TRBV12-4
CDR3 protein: CASSRTGSGTQYF

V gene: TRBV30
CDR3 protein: CAWGAGPNEKLFF

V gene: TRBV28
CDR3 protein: CASSFIPGVVMDYEQYF

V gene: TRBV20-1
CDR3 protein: CSASRDRGPQPQHF

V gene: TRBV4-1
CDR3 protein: CASSKGGQVAFF

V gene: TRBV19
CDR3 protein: CASSILDRAKEFGGRDTGELFF

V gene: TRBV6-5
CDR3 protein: CASSYSGQGDNSPLHF

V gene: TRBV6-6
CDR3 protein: CASSYSGDRGLYEQYF

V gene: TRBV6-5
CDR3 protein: CASSLGQATYEQYF

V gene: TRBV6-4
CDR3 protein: CASSSSAGGGAGELFF

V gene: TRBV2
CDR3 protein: CATKDRGGETQYF

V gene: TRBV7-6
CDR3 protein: CASSLLGRGVTEAFF

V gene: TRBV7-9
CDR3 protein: CASSWSLQAEGDYEQYF

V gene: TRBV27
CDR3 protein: CASSLSMRVWTEAFF

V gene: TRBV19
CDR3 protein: CASSIPTGAGELFF